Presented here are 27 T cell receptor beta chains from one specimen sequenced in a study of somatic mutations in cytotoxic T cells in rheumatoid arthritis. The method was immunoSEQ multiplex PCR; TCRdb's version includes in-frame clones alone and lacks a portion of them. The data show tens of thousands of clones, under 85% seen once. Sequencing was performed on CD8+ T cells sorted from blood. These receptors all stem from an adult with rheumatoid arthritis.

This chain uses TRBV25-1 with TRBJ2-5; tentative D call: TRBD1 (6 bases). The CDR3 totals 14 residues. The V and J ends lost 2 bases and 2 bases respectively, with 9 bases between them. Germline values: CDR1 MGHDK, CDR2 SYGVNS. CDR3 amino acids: CASSEEGQQETQYF. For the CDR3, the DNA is TGTGCCAGCAGTGAAGAAGGACAGCAAGAGACCCAGTACTTC.

The CDR3 DNA reads as TGTGCCAGCAGCCTGGGGGGAGGGGCCCAGGAAAAACTGTTTTTT. Translated, it gives CASSLGGGAQEKLFF. The V and J genes are TRBV5-5 and TRBJ1-4; tentative D call: TRBD1 (5 bases). Trimming removed 4 bases at V and 8 bases at J, with 18 bases between. Per germline, CDR1 SGHKS and CDR2 YYEKEE (reference sequence). CDR3 length: 15 amino acids.

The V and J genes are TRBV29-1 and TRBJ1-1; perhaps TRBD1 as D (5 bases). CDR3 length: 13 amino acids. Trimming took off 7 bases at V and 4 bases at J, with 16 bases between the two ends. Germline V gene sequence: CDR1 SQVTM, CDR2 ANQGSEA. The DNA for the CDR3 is TGCAGCGCTCCGAGGGGAGGTGGCACTGAAGCTTTCTTT. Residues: CSAPRGGGTEAFF.

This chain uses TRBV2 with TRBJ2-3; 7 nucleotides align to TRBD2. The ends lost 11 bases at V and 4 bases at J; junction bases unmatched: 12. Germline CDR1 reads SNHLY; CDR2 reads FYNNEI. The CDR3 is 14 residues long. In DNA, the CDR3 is TGTGCCCGAGAGGGGCAGCGGGGCGCAGATACGCAGTATTTT. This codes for CAREGQRGADTQYF.

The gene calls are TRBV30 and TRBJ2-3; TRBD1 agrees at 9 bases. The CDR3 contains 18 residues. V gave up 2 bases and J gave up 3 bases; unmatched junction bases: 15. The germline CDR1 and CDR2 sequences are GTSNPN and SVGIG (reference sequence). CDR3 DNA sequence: TGTGCCTGGAGTTCTAACTTCGGATTGACAGGGGGGACAGATACGCAGTATTTT. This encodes CAWSSNFGLTGGTDTQYF.

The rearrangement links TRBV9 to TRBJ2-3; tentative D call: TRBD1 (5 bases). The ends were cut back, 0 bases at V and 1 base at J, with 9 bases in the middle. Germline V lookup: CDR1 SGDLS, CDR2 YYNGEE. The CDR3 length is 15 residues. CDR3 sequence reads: CASSVGIGGTDTQYF. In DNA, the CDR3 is TGTGCCAGCAGCGTAGGAATAGGGGGCACAGATACGCAGTATTTT.

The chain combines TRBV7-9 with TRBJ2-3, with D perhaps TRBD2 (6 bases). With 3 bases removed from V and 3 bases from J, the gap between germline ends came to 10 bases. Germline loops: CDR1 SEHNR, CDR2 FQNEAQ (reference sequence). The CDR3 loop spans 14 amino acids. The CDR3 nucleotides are TGTGCCAGCAGCTTGGAGGGGTGGACAGATACGCAGTATTTT. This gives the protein CASSLEGWTDTQYF. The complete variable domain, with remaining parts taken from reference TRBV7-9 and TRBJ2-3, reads DTGVSQNPRHKITKRGQNVTFRCDPISEHNRLYWYRQTLGQGPEFLTYFQNEAQLEKSRLLSDRFSAERPKGSFSTLEIQRTEQGDSAMYLCASSLEGWTDTQYFGPGTRLTVL.

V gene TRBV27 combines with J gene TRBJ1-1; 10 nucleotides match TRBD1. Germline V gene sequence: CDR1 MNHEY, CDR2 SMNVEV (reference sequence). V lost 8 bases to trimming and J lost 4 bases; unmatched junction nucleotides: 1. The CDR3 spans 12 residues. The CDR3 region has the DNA TGTGCCAGCTGGACAGGGGGCACTGAAGCTTTCTTT. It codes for CASWTGGTEAFF.

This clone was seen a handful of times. CDR3 bases: TGCGCCAGCAGCTTGGTTCAGGGCAGAAACGAGCAGTACTTC. Amino acids: CASSLVQGRNEQYF. This rearrangement joins TRBV5-1 to TRBJ2-7; a weak D match, TRBD1 (5 bases). Germline assignment: CDR1 SGHRS and CDR2 YFSETQ. Trimming removed 0 bases from V and 5 bases from J, with 12 bases in between. The CDR3 loop spans 14 amino acids.

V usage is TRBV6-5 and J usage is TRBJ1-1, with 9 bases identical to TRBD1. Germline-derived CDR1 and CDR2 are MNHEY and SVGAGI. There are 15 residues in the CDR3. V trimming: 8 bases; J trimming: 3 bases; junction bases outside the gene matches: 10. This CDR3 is CASAFTGGRDTEAFF. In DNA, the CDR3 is TGTGCCAGCGCCTTCACAGGGGGCCGGGACACTGAAGCTTTCTTT.

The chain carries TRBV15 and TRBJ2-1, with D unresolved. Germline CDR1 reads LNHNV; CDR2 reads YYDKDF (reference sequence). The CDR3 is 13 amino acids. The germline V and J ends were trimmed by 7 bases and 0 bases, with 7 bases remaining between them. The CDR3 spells CATMGSSYNEQFF. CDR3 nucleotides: TGTGCCACCATGGGTAGCTCCTACAATGAGCAGTTCTTC.

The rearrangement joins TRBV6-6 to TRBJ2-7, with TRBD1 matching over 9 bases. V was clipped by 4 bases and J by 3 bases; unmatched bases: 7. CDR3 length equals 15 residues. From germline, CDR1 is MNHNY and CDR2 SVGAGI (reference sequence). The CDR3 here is CASSSSGTGIYEQYF. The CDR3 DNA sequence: TGTGCCAGCAGTTCGTCCGGGACAGGGATCTACGAGCAGTACTTC.

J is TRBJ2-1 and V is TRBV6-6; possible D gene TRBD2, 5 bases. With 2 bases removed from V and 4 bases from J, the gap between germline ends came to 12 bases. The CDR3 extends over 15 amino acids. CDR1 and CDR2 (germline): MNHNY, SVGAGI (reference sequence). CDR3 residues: CASSYNSLVYNEQFF. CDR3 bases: TGTGCCAGCAGTTACAATTCACTAGTGTACAATGAGCAGTTCTTC.

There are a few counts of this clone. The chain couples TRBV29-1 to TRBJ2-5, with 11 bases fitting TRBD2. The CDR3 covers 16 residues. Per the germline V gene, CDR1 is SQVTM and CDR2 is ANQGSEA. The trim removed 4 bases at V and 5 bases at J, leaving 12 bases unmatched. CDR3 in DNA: TGCAGCGTTGTTTCTTTTAGCGGGAGGGCCTGGGAGACCCAGTACTTC. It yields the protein CSVVSFSGRAWETQYF.

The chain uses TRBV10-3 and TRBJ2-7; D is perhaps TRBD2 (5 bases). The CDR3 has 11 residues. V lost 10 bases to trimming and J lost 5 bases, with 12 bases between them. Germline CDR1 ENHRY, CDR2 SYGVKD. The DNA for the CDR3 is TGTGCCACCAAGGGAGTCCACGAGCAGTACTTC. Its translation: CATKGVHEQYF.

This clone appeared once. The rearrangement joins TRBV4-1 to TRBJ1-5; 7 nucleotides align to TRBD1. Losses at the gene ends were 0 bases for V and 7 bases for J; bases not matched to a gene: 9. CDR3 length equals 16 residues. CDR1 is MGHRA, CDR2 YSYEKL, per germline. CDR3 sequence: CASSQEIETGRQPQHF. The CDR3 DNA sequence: TGCGCCAGCAGCCAAGAAATAGAGACAGGGCGGCAGCCCCAGCATTTT.

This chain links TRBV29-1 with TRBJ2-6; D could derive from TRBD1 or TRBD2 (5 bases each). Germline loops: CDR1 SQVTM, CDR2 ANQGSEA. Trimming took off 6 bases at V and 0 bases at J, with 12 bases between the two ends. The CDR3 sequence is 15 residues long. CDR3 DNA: TGCAGCGTGGGGCCGGGGAGCTCTGGGGCCAACGTCCTGACTTTC. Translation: CSVGPGSSGANVLTF.

The CDR3 loop reads CASSYGQGANTGELFF. The CDR3 DNA sequence: TGTGCCAGCAGTTACGGGCAGGGGGCTAACACCGGGGAGCTGTTTTTT. The chain has TRBV6-5 and TRBJ2-2; the match to TRBD1 covers 8 bases. This CDR3 comprises 16 residues. Germline V CDR1 and CDR2: MNHEY, SVGAGI. V trimming: 2 bases; J trimming: 2 bases; junction bases outside the gene matches: 4.

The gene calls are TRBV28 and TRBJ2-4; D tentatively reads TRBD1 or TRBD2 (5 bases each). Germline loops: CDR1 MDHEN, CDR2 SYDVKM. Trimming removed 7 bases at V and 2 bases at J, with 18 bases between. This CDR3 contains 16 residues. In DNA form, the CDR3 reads TGTGCCAGCACCCAGGGACCGTTAATGACCAAAAACATTCAGTACTTC. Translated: CASTQGPLMTKNIQYF.

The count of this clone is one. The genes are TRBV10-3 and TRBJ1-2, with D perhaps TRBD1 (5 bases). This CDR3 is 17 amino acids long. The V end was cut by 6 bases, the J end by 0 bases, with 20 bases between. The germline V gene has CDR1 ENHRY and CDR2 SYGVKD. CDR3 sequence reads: CAISPAGAEKSNYGYTF. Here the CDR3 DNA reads TGTGCCATCAGCCCCGCCGGGGCAGAGAAGTCTAACTATGGCTACACCTTC.

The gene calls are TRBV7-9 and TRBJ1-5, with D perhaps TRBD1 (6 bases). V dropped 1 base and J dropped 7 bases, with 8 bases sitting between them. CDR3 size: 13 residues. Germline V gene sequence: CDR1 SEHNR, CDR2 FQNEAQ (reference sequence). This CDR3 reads CASSLEGGQPQHF. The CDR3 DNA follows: TGTGCCAGCAGCTTAGAAGGGGGGCAGCCCCAGCATTTT.

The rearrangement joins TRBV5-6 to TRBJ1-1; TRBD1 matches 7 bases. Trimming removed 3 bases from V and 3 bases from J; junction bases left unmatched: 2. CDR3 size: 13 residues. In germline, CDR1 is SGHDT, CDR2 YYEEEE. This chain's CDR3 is CASSSGTDTEAFF. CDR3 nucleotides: TGTGCCAGCAGCTCGGGGACAGACACTGAAGCTTTCTTT. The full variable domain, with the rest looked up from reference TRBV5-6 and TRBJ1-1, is DAGVTQSPTHLIKTRGQQVTLRCSPKSGHDTVSWYQQALGQGPQFIFQYYEEEERQRGNFPDRFSGHQFPNYSSELNVNALLLGDSALYLCASSSGTDTEAFFGQGTRLTVV.

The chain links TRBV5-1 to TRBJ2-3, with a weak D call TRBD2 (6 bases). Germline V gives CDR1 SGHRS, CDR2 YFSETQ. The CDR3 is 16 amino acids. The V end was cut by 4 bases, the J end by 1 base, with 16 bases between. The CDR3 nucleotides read TGCGCCAGCAGCCCCCCCCTGGGCGGGGGCACAGATACGCAGTATTTT. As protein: CASSPPLGGGTDTQYF.

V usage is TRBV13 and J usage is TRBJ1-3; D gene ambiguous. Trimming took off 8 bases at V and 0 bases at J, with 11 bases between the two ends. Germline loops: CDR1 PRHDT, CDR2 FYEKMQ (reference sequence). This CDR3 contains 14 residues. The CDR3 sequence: CASAAPSSGNTIYF. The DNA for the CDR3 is TGTGCCAGCGCAGCCCCCAGCTCTGGAAACACCATATATTTT. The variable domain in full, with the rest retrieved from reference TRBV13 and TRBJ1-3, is AAGVIQSPRHLIKEKRETATLKCYPIPRHDTVYWYQQGPGQDPQFLISFYEKMQSDKGSIPDRFSAQQFSDYHSELNMSSLELGDSALYFCASAAPSSGNTIYFGEGSWLTVV.

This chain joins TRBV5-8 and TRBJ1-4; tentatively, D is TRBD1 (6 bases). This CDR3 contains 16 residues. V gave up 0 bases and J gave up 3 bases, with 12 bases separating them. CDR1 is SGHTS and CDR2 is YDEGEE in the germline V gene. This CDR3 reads CASSLEPGHPNEKLFF. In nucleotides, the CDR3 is TGTGCCAGCAGCTTGGAACCGGGACACCCTAATGAAAAACTGTTTTTT.

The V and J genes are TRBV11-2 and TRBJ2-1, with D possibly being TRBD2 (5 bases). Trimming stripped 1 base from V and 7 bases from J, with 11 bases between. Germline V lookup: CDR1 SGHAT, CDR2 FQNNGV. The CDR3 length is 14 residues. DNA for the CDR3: TGTGCCAGCAGCTTAGCCGCGGGCGGGAATGAGCAGTTCTTC. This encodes CASSLAAGGNEQFF.

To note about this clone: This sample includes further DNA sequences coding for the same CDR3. DNA for the CDR3: TGTGCCAGCAGCTTAACCGGGGGCGCGGAGACCCAGTACTTC. It yields the protein CASSLTGGAETQYF. The chain uses TRBV7-3 and TRBJ2-5, with D possibly being TRBD1 or TRBD2 (6 bases each). Trimming shortened V by 0 bases and J by 5 bases, and 10 bases separated the two germline ends. This CDR3 spans 14 amino acids. Germline CDR1 SGHTA, CDR2 FQGTGA.